These 3 T cell receptor beta chains came from one sample sequenced in a study of cytomegalovirus exposure and HLA in healthy donors. This PCR relied on a set of 60 Vbeta primers and 13 Jbeta primers. Some clones are missing from TCRdb's copy, which holds only in-frame ones; the method was immunoSEQ multiplex PCR. The sample lists around 90,000 clones; 55% to 65% were seen once. The specimen was PBMCs. All receptors come from a human donor in good health.

This chain connects TRBV5-8 to TRBJ2-3; tentatively, D is TRBD1 (6 bases). Germline CDR1 and CDR2: SGHTS and YDEGEE. This CDR3 region has 15 residues. Trimming shortened V by 6 bases and J by 2 bases, and 16 bases separated the two germline ends. CDR3 bases: TGTGCCAGCATCCTTACAGGGTTCCCCACAGATACGCAGTATTTT. This gives the protein CASILTGFPTDTQYF.

The genes are TRBV25-1 and TRBJ1-2; no firm D call. Trimming pared 5 bases from V and 7 bases from J, leaving 14 bases between. CDR3 length: 13 residues. Germline V gene lookup returns CDR1 MGHDK and CDR2 SYGVNS. Here the CDR3 DNA reads TGTGCCAGCAGTCAATTCCCCGGGGTTGGCTACACCTTC. Translation: CASSQFPGVGYTF.

In its sample, this clone was seen once. The J gene is TRBJ1-6, the V gene TRBV9, with D unclear. This CDR3 has 15 amino acids. V was pared by 0 bases and J by 4 bases, with 8 bases between. Germline V lookup: CDR1 SGDLS, CDR2 YYNGEE. The CDR3 sequence: CASSVAAQYNSPLHF. For the CDR3, the DNA is TGTGCCAGCAGCGTAGCAGCGCAGTATAATTCACCCCTCCACTTT.